The 2 T cell receptor beta chains in this list originate from one sample, sequenced in a study of regulatory T cells in long-lasting Graves disease. Sequencing libraries for TCR beta were prepared with iRepertoire HTBI primers and Arm-PCR of CDR3 regions. From the multiplex PCR reads, TCRdb called clonotypes with MiXCR, one entry per CDR3 protein. The repertoire has roughly 350,000 distinct CDR3 sequences, 16% of them found once; the top ten carry about 32%. The time point here: newly diagnosed GD, antithyroid drugs for less than 3 months. With RNA extracted from PBMCs as input, the TCR library was made. These sequences were also reported in another study, on T cells in Graves' hyperthyroidism and ophthalmopathy.

The input for sequencing was peripheral blood mononuclear cells (PBMCs), taken at new diagnosis, from a patient treated with antithyroid drugs. Every receptor here comes from a man aged 35-49 years with Graves disease.

J is TRBJ2-3 and V is TRBV7-2, with 8 bases identical to TRBD2. The ends lost 0 bases at V and 0 bases at J; junction bases unmatched: 8. Germline-derived CDR1 and CDR2 are SGHTA and FQGNSA. The CDR3 has 18 amino acids. This CDR3 is CASSLAWGGGTSTDTQYF. In DNA, the CDR3 is TGTGCCAGCAGCTTAGCGTGGGGCGGGGGGACCAGCACAGATACGCAGTATTTT.

This clonotype came up a few times. The CDR3 protein is CASSLIIVGYNEQFF. In DNA form, the CDR3 reads TGTGCCAGCAGCTTGATAATAGTGGGGTACAATGAGCAGTTCTTC. This rearrangement joins TRBV5-8 to TRBJ2-1; D ambiguous. The CDR3 totals 15 residues. The V end was cut by 1 base, the J end by 4 bases, with 12 bases between. The germline V gene encodes CDR1 SGHTS and CDR2 YDEGEE. The entire variable domain, with the rest obtained from reference TRBV5-8 and TRBJ2-1, is as follows: EAGVTQSPTHLIKTRGQQATLRCSPISGHTSVYWYQQALGLGLQFLLWYDEGEERNRGNFPPRFSGRQFPNYSSELNVNALELEDSALYLCASSLIIVGYNEQFFGPGTRLTVL.